The clone carrying this T cell receptor beta chain has ten or more counts. As yet, its antigen is unknown. The data belong to a study of CD8 T cells in ankylosing spondylitis. Findings and caveats of the study: The authors reported significant enrichment of disease-linked clones in matched ankylosing spondylitis synovial fluid. Some motif variants were previously reported in reactive arthritis synovial fluid and blood. Seven to nine highly homologous variants formed a TCR beta motif that appeared characteristic of ankylosing spondylitis blood.

The V gene lost 6 bases and the J gene lost 6 bases, with 11 bases spanning the gap. The V gene's germline CDR1 is DFQATT and CDR2 SNEGSKA (reference sequence). The CDR3 length is 12 residues. For TCR beta, libraries came from quantitative 5'-RACE with molecular barcodes. MiXCR, run by TCRdb on the 5' RACE reads, gives a single entry per CDR3 protein. The profile shows 250,000 or so distinct CDR3 sequences, around 25% of them singletons. The chain recombines TRBV20-1 with TRBJ2-2, with D possibly TRBD1 on 5 matching bases. The receptor's source is a male donor with ankylosing spondylitis or in good health (not recorded which). Sequencing was performed on blood, either unsorted or a sorted T cell fraction (not recorded which). CDR3 region: CSAERGAGELFF. DNA of the CDR3: TGCAGTGCGGAAAGGGGTGCCGGGGAGCTGTTTTTT.